The subject of this entry is one T cell receptor beta chain. Its antigen is still unknown. The sample originates from a study of OX40 agonist ivuxolimab in advanced cancers. For the study at large: Patients enrolled in dose escalation were diagnosed with hepatocellular carcinoma, melanoma, renal cell or head and neck cancer.

Profiled with immunoSEQ multiplex PCR; TCRdb holds only in-frame clones, not every one. The data show roughly 70,000 clones, 80% to 90% seen once. General study findings and limits: Certain nonresponding patients likewise had low normalized T-cell clonal expansion.

Germline V gene lookup returns CDR1 SNHLY and CDR2 FYNNEI. Deletions cut 7 bases from V and 8 bases from J, with 20 bases between. The CDR3 is 15 residues long. V and J are TRBV2 and TRBJ1-4; the D gene is possibly TRBD1 (6 bases). Sequences were derived from CD4+ or CD8+ T cells sorted from blood, sampled in a trial of the OX40 agonist ivuxolimab. The clonotype originates from an adult with an advanced solid tumor such as melanoma, head and neck, liver or kidney cancer. The CDR3 is CASKPRRRGGEKLFF. As DNA, the CDR3 is TGTGCCAGCAAACCCCGCCGGAGGGGGGGGGAAAAACTGTTTTTT.